This paragraph covers one T cell receptor beta chain sequence. Its specificity is unknown. The method was immunoSEQ multiplex PCR; TCRdb's version includes in-frame clones alone and lacks a portion of them. The sample has approximately 120,000 clones; around nine tenths are singletons. These data are taken from a study of T cell responses to AZD1222 COVID-19 vaccine. Findings and caveats of the study: All repertoire sampling was performed exclusively after the peak T cell response. Regions left unmutated in variants are reportedly the target of nearly half of spike-specific TCRs.

This sequence originates from an adult in good health. Material: peripheral blood, obtained on day 0 of AZD1222 vaccination.

The CDR3 sequence: CASSYSDHGPGYNSPLHF. The CDR3 nucleotides are TGTGCCAGCAGTTACTCGGACCATGGGCCAGGCTATAATTCACCCCTCCACTTT. The chain joins TRBV6-2 or TRBV6-3 to TRBJ1-6; D gene uncertain. V was pared by 0 bases and J by 3 bases, with 15 bases between. CDR3 length: 18 residues. Germline V gene lookup returns CDR1 MNHEY and CDR2 SVGEGT.